This is a list of T cell receptor beta chains from one sample in a study of blood T cell repertoires in COVID-19. Data came from immunoSEQ multiplex PCR; TCRdb stores just in-frame clones and leaves some out. The data show about 250,000 clones, about 82% seen once. The specimen was peripheral blood. These receptors all stem from a man aged 50-60 years with COVID-19, enrolled during active disease. Each CDR3 is given with its conserved first and last residue. A D gene is named only where the DNA matches it firmly.

j_call: TRBJ1-6
d_call: .
v_call: TRBV25-1
cdr3_aa: CASKGTSGSPLHF

j_call: TRBJ1-2
d_call: TRBD1
v_call: TRBV28
cdr3_aa: CASGDRALGYTF

j_call: TRBJ1-1
d_call: .
v_call: TRBV18
cdr3_aa: CASSPPSLNTEAFF

j_call: TRBJ2-7
d_call: TRBD1
v_call: TRBV3-1/TRBV3-2
cdr3_aa: CASSQAGTVREQYF

j_call: TRBJ1-4
d_call: TRBD1
v_call: TRBV19
cdr3_aa: CASSGNRGRSEKLFF

j_call: TRBJ1-1
d_call: .
v_call: TRBV2
cdr3_aa: CASCPQGNTEAFF

j_call: TRBJ2-2
d_call: TRBD1
v_call: TRBV10-1
cdr3_aa: CASSSGTGLTGELFF

j_call: TRBJ1-3
d_call: .
v_call: TRBV7-2
cdr3_aa: CASSLGGTASGNTIYF

j_call: TRBJ1-3
d_call: .
v_call: TRBV5-5
cdr3_aa: CASSPWEAGSSGNTIYF

j_call: TRBJ2-5
d_call: TRBD2
v_call: TRBV7-2
cdr3_aa: CASSLAPSGKETQYF